This T cell receptor beta chain was captured in a study of a mutant IDH1 vaccine in newly diagnosed glioma. Study-wide context: Treated patients, roughly 62% male and approximately 38% female, averaged approximately 40 years of age. Patients arrived already treated with radiotherapy, temozolomide, or both, most having had both.

V lost 0 bases and J 3 bases, leaving 15 bases between the germline ends. CDR3 size: 16 residues. Germline lookup yields CDR1 SGHAT and CDR2 FQNNGV. Assay: immunoSEQ multiplex PCR; the TCRdb copy retains only in-frame clones and omits some. The sample includes some 71,000 clones, around 90% of them seen just once. The time point denotes: week 35, safety follow-up. In the vaccine, a single dose held 300 ug of the mutant IDH1 20-mer peptide, along with topical imiquimod. On this clone itself: Antigen specificity is unknown.

The input for sequencing was PBMCs, taken from a glioma patient whose treatment included an IDH1 peptide vaccine. The clonotype was recovered from a man aged 25 to 40 with glioma. This chain joins TRBV11-2 and TRBJ2-7; tentatively, D is TRBD1 (5 bases). Here the CDR3 reads CASSLDRDSPSYEQYF. For the CDR3, the DNA is TGTGCCAGCAGCTTAGATCGAGACAGTCCAAGCTACGAGCAGTACTTC.